A single sample is the source of the 23 T cell receptor beta chains below, sequenced in a study of identical twins. One entry per CDR3 protein, called by TCRdb with MiXCR from the 5' RACE reads. The sample lists fewer than 500,000 distinct CDR3 sequences; 24% were seen once. The sample was also reused in another study, on T cells expressing NK-cell markers.

Sequences were obtained from CD4+ T cells sorted from blood. The receptors shown here come from a young woman in good health.

This chain links TRBV29-1 with TRBJ1-2; D unclear. Trimming cost V 7 bases and J 2 bases, with 17 bases left between them. Germline CDR1 and CDR2: SQVTM and ANQGSEA. CDR3 size: 14 residues. CDR3 region: CSAFGTESNYGYTF. The CDR3 DNA reads as TGCAGCGCATTCGGAACGGAATCAAACTATGGCTACACCTTC.

J is TRBJ2-1 and V is TRBV5-5, with 9 nucleotides matching TRBD2. The CDR3 contains 18 residues. V shed 2 bases, J shed 3 bases, and the junction held 12 bases outside the gene matches. CDR1 SGHKS and CDR2 YYEKEE come from the germline V gene (reference sequence). The CDR3 sequence: CASSFASGGPKFYNEQFF. As DNA, the CDR3 is TGTGCCAGCAGCTTTGCAAGCGGGGGGCCTAAATTCTACAATGAGCAGTTCTTC.

There are a few counts of this clonotype. This rearrangement joins TRBV24-1 to TRBJ2-5, with D perhaps matching TRBD1 or TRBD2 (5 bases each). Germline V gene lookup returns CDR1 KGHDR and CDR2 SFDVKD. Trimming removed 4 bases at V and 3 bases at J, with 8 bases between. The CDR3 is 13 residues long. The CDR3 reads CATSEGVEETQYF. In DNA form, the CDR3 reads TGTGCCACCAGTGAGGGGGTTGAAGAGACCCAGTACTTC.

V gene TRBV21-1 combines with J gene TRBJ2-7; the tabulated D call, TRBD1, remains unverified against the DNA. TRBV21-1 is a pseudogene. The CDR3 is 14 amino acids. In DNA form, the CDR3 reads TGTGCCAGCAGCAAAAAAGGACAAGCCTACGAGCAGTACTTC. Translated, it gives CASSKKGQAYEQYF.

This chain connects TRBV20-1 to TRBJ2-2, with TRBD2 identical over 13 bases. Germline V gives CDR1 DFQATT, CDR2 SNEGSKA (reference sequence). The CDR3 runs 13 residues. Germline trimming cut 6 bases from V and 10 bases from J; bases unmatched to any gene: 5. As DNA, the CDR3 is TGCAGTGCCACTAGCGGGGGGGACGCGGAGCTGTTTTTT. Translation: CSATSGGDAELFF.

This clonotype was observed a single time. The chain couples TRBV7-2 to TRBJ2-6; D perhaps matches TRBD2 (5 bases). The CDR3 is 17 residues long. Germline V gene lookup returns CDR1 SGHTA and CDR2 FQGNSA. With 1 base removed from V and 2 bases from J, the gap between germline ends came to 12 bases. In DNA, the CDR3 is TGTGCCAGCAGCTTAGGGGTGGGGAGCCCTGGGGCCAACGTCCTGACTTTC. It is translated as CASSLGVGSPGANVLTF.

The table lists this clonotype with a few counts. The V and J genes are TRBV6-5 and TRBJ1-1, with a possible D match to TRBD1 (5 bases). The CDR3 spans 14 residues. The V gene lost 2 bases and the J gene lost 5 bases, with 12 bases spanning the gap. The V gene's germline CDR1 is MNHEY and CDR2 SVGAGI. In DNA, the CDR3 is TGTGCCAGCAGTTACCAAGGGGAAGGGACTGAAGCTTTCTTT. Its protein is CASSYQGEGTEAFF.

This sequence joins TRBV20-1 and TRBJ2-1; 8 bases line up with TRBD2. This CDR3 is 15 amino acids long. V dropped 6 bases and J dropped 8; count of bases not matched to a gene: 15. The germline CDR1 and CDR2 sequences are DFQATT and SNEGSKA (reference sequence). The CDR3 region is CSAMNPGLGVHEQFF. As DNA, the CDR3 is TGCAGTGCCATGAACCCGGGACTAGGAGTGCATGAGCAGTTCTTC.

This clonotype was detected a few times. The chain couples TRBV24-1 to TRBJ1-5; D is perhaps TRBD1 (6 bases). V was trimmed by 4 bases and J by 3 bases, leaving 9 bases between them. Germline CDR1 is KGHDR and CDR2 is SFDVKD. This CDR3 has 14 amino acids. The CDR3 reads CATSEGGLNQPQHF. The DNA for the CDR3 is TGTGCCACCAGTGAGGGGGGGCTCAATCAGCCCCAGCATTTT.

This clonotype was counted at least ten times. In nucleotides, the CDR3 is TGTGCCAGCAGCTCTTACACTGAAGCTTTCTTT. Encoded protein: CASSSYTEAFF. This rearrangement joins TRBV12-3 or TRBV12-4 to TRBJ1-1; unclear D gene. Trimming removed 6 bases from V and 3 bases from J, with 5 bases in between. The CDR3 is made up of 11 amino acids.

This clonotype showed up many times. The gene calls are TRBV4-3 and TRBJ1-4, with a possible D match to TRBD1 (5 bases). Deletions cut 3 bases from V and 5 bases from J, with 10 bases between. The CDR3 consists of 14 residues. Germline CDR1 is LGHNA and CDR2 is YSLEER. CDR3 region: CASSHGTVNEKLFF. Written as DNA, the CDR3 is TGCGCCAGCAGCCACGGGACGGTGAATGAAAAACTGTTTTTT.

This clonotype was seen only a few times. The chain links TRBV4-1 to TRBJ2-3; no definite D call. Trimming removed 0 bases from V and 3 bases from J, with 13 bases in between. The CDR3 spans 16 residues. Germline CDR1 and CDR2: MGHRA and YSYEKL. The CDR3 is CASSQEPPGNTDTQYF. In nucleotides, the CDR3 is TGCGCCAGCAGCCAAGAACCCCCGGGCAATACAGATACGCAGTATTTT.

There are a few counts of this clonotype. J is TRBJ2-6 and V is TRBV19; D assignment may be TRBD1 or TRBD2 (5 bases each). V lost 3 bases to trimming and J lost 2 bases, with 8 bases between them. CDR1 is LNHDA and CDR2 is SQIVND in the germline V gene (reference sequence). The CDR3 contains 15 residues. CDR3 sequence: CASSMVGAGANVLTF. In nucleotides, the CDR3 is TGTGCCAGTAGTATGGTGGGGGCTGGGGCCAACGTCCTGACTTTC.

In its sample, this clonotype was seen a few times. This chain joins TRBV5-6 and TRBJ2-1, with a possible D match to TRBD2 (6 bases). Between the trimmed V and J ends, which lost 2 bases and 6 bases, there was a span of 9 bases. Per germline, CDR1 SGHDT and CDR2 YYEEEE. The CDR3 has 13 amino acids. CDR3 sequence: CASSFLSGNEQFF. The CDR3 nucleotides are TGTGCCAGCAGCTTTCTTAGCGGCAATGAGCAGTTCTTC.

This clonotype was detected many times. The chain combines TRBV29-1 with TRBJ2-5, with 7 bases lining up with TRBD2. V trimming: 7 bases; J trimming: 1 base; junction bases outside the gene matches: 12. The length of the CDR3 is 15 residues. Looked up from germline, CDR1 is SQVTM and CDR2 is ANQGSEA. The CDR3 DNA follows: TGCAGCGGGGGAGGGGCCGTTGAGTCCCAAGAGACCCAGTACTTC. Its protein product is CSGGGAVESQETQYF.

This clonotype was counted between two and nine times. The rearrangement uses TRBV29-1 and TRBJ2-1; 7 bases line up with TRBD2. With V trimmed by 5 bases and J by 3 bases, 10 bases remained unmatched. CDR3 size: 15 residues. CDR1 is SQVTM, CDR2 ANQGSEA, per germline. The CDR3 nucleotides read TGCAGCGTTCGAACCGGGACTAACCTCTACAATGAGCAGTTCTTC. Protein sequence: CSVRTGTNLYNEQFF.

The chain joins TRBV6-2 or TRBV6-3 to TRBJ2-5, with D perhaps TRBD2 (5 bases). The CDR3 length is 14 residues. CDR1 MNHEY and CDR2 SVGEGT come from the germline V gene. Trimming pared 3 bases from V and 5 bases from J, leaving 13 bases between. Written as DNA, the CDR3 is TGTGCCAGCAGTTATATTACGGGAACGGAGACCCAGTACTTC. Protein product: CASSYITGTETQYF.

This clonotype has only a few counts. The chain recombines TRBV20-1 with TRBJ2-5, with a weak D call TRBD1 (5 bases). In germline, CDR1 is DFQATT, CDR2 SNEGSKA (reference sequence). The CDR3 spans 13 residues. Trimming left V 2 bases short and J 5 bases short, with 12 bases between. Written as DNA, the CDR3 is TGCAGTGCTAGAAGGGGCCAACGGGAGACCCAGTACTTC. Its translation is CSARRGQRETQYF.

This clonotype occurred many times. The rearrangement uses TRBV5-1 and TRBJ2-1, with 8 bases identical to TRBD1. Looked up from germline, CDR1 is SGHRS and CDR2 is YFSETQ. CDR3 size: 15 residues. V was pared by 0 bases and J by 4 bases, with 3 bases of the junction left unmatched. In nucleotides, the CDR3 is TGCGCCAGCAGCTTGGCAGGGGGCCGGTACAATGAGCAGTTCTTC. Protein product: CASSLAGGRYNEQFF.

The DNA of the CDR3 is TGTGCCAGCAGTTCCACAGTAACTCAATACAATGAGCAGTTCTTC. Translated: CASSSTVTQYNEQFF. This chain links TRBV12-3 or TRBV12-4 with TRBJ2-1; no firm D call. The CDR3 extends over 15 amino acids. Trimming removed 4 bases from V and 4 bases from J, with 14 bases in between.

The chain joins TRBV6-1 to TRBJ2-1; 14 nucleotides match TRBD2. This CDR3 is built from 15 residues. The germline V gene has CDR1 MNHNS and CDR2 SASEGT. J was trimmed by 8 bases and V by 8 bases; bases with no gene match: 8. This CDR3 is CASSSRLAGGDEQFF. The CDR3, as DNA: TGTGCCAGCTCATCCCGACTAGCGGGGGGGGATGAGCAGTTCTTC.

The rearrangement links TRBV27 to TRBJ2-3; D call uncertain. The V gene lost 1 base and the J gene lost 6 bases, with 2 bases spanning the gap. Germline CDR1 and CDR2: MNHEY and SMNVEV (reference sequence). The CDR3 totals 11 residues. The CDR3 DNA reads TGTGCCAGCAGTTTATTCGATACGCAGTATTTT. It translates to CASSLFDTQYF.

The chain couples TRBV2 to TRBJ1-1; TRBD1 matches 11 bases. Germline-derived CDR1 and CDR2 are SNHLY and FYNNEI. The V and J ends lost 10 bases and 2 bases, in that order; junction bases with no gene match: 3. The CDR3 has 13 amino acids. CDR3 nucleotide sequence: TGTGCCACCGGACAGGGGGCAAACACTGAAGCTTTCTTT. Its translation is CATGQGANTEAFF.